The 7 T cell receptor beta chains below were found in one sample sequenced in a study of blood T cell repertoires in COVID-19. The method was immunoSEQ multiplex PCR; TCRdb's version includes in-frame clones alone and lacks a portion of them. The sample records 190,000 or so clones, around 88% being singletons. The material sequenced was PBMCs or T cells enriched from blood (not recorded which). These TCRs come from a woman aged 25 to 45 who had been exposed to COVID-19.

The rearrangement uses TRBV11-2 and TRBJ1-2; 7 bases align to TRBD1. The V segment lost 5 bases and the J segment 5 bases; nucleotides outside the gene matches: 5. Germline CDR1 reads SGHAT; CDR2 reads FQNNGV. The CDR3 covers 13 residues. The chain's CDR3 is CASSPGTDYGYTF. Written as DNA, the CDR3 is TGTGCCAGCAGCCCCGGGACAGATTATGGCTACACCTTC.

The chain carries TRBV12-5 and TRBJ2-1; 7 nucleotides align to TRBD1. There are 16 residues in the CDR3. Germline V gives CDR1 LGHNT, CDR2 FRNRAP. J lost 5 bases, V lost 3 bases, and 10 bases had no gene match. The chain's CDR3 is CASGFIPGTDNNEQFF. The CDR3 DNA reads TGTGCTAGTGGTTTCATCCCCGGGACAGATAACAATGAGCAGTTCTTC.

CDR3 residues: CASSESTGGPQHF. DNA of the CDR3: TGCGCCAGCAGTGAGTCGACAGGTGGGCCCCAGCATTTT. J is TRBJ1-5 and V is TRBV10-1; D perhaps matches TRBD1 (6 bases). V lost 0 bases, J lost 9 bases, and 9 bases lay in between. The germline gives CDR1 WNHNN, CDR2 SYGVQD (reference sequence). The length of the CDR3 is 13 residues.

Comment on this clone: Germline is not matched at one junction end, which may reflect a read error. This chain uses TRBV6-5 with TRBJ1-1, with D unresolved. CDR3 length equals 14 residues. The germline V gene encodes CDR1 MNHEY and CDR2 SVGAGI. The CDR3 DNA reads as TGTGCCAGCAGTTACTCGTCATCCGACACTGAAGCTTTTTTT. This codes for CASSYSSSDTEAFF.

The CDR3 reads CSVERLEETQYF. The CDR3 bases are TGCAGCGTTGAAAGACTGGAAGAGACCCAGTACTTC. The chain has TRBV29-1 and TRBJ2-5; D remains unclear. V lost 2 bases and J lost 3, with 7 bases in between. Looked up from germline, CDR1 is SQVTM and CDR2 is ANQGSEA. This CDR3 has 12 amino acids.

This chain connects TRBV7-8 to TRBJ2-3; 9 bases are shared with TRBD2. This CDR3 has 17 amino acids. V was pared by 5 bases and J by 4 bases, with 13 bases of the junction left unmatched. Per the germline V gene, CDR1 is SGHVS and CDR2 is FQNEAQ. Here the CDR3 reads CASSPRLGGGGADTQYF. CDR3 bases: TGTGCCAGCAGCCCCCGCCTTGGCGGCGGGGGGGCAGATACGCAGTATTTT.

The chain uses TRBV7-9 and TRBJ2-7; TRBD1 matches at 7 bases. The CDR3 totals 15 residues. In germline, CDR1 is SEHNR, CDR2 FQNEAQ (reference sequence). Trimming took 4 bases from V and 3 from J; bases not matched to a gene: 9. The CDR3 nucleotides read TGTGCCAGCAGCTCCCAGACAGGGCTTCGCTACGAGCAGTACTTC. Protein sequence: CASSSQTGLRYEQYF. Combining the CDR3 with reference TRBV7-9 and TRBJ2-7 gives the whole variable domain DTGVSQNPRHKITKRGQNVTFRCDPISEHNRLYWYRQTLGQGPEFLTYFQNEAQLEKSRLLSDRFSAERPKGSFSTLEIQRTEQGDSAMYLCASSSQTGLRYEQYFGPGTRLTVT.